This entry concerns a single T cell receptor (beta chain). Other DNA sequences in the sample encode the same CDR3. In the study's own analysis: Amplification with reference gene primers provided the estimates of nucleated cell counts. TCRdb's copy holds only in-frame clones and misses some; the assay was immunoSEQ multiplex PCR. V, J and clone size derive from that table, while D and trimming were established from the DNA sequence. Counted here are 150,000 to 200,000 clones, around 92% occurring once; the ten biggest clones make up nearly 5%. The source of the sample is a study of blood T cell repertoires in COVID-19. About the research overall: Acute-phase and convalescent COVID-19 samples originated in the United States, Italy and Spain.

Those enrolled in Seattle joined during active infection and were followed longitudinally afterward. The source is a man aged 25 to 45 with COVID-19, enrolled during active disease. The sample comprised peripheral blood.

CDR3 residues: CASSLGGNTEAFF. For the CDR3, the DNA is TGTGCCAGCAGTTTAGGAGGGAACACTGAAGCTTTCTTT. This sequence joins TRBV12-3 or TRBV12-4 and TRBJ1-1; no definite D call. Trimming shortened V by 1 base and J by 1 base, and 4 bases separated the two germline ends. This CDR3 is built from 13 residues.